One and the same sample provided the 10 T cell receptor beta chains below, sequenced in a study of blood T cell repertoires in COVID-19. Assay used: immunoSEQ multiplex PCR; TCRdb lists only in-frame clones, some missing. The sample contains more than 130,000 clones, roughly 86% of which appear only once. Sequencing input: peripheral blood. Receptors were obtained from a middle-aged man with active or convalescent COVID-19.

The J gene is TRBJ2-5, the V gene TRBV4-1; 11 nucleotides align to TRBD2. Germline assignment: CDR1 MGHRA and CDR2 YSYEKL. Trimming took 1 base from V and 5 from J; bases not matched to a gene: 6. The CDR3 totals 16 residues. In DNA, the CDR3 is TGCGCCAGCAGCCAAGCTCTAGCGGGAGGCCCGGAGACCCAGTACTTC. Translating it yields CASSQALAGGPETQYF.

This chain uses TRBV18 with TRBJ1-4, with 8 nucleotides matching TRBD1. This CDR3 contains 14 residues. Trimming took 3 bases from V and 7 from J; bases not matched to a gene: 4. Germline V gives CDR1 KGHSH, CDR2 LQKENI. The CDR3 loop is CASSPGTGREKLFF. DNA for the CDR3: TGTGCCAGCTCACCCGGGACAGGACGTGAAAAACTGTTTTTT.

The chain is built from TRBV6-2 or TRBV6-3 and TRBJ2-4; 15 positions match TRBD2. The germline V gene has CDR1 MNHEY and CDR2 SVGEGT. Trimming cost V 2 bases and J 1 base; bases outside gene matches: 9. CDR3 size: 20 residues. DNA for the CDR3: TGTGCCAGCAGTTACGGCGGACTAGCGGGAGGGCGGGGGGCCAAAAACATTCAGTACTTC. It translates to CASSYGGLAGGRGAKNIQYF.

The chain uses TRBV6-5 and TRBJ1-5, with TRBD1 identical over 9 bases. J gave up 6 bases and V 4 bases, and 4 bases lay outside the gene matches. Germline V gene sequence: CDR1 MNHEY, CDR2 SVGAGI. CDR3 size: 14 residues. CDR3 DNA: TGTGCCAGCAGTTCAGGACAGGGGTCTCAGCCCCAGCATTTT. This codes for CASSSGQGSQPQHF.

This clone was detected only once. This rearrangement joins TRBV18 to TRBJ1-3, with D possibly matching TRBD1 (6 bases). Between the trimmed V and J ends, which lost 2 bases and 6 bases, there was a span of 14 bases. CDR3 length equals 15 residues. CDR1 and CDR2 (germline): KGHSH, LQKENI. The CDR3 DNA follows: TGTGCCAGCTCACCAGCGGGGGGCGCGGAAAACACCATATATTTT. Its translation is CASSPAGGAENTIYF.

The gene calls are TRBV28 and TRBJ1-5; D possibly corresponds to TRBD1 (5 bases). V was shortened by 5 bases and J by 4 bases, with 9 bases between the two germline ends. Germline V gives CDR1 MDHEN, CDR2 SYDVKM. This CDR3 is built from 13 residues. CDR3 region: CASSRQWNQPQHF. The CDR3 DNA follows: TGTGCCAGCAGTCGACAGTGGAATCAGCCCCAGCATTTT.

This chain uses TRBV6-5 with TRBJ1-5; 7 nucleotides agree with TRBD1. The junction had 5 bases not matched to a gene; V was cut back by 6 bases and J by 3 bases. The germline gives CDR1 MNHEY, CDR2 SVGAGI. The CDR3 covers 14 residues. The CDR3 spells CASRPGTVNQPQHF. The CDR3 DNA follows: TGTGCCAGCAGACCTGGGACAGTCAATCAGCCCCAGCATTTT.

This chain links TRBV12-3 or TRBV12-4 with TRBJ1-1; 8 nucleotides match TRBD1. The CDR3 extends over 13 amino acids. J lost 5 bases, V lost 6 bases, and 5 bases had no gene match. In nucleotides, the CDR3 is TGTGCCAGCAGCAGGACAGGGAAAACTGAAGCTTTCTTT. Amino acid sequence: CASSRTGKTEAFF.

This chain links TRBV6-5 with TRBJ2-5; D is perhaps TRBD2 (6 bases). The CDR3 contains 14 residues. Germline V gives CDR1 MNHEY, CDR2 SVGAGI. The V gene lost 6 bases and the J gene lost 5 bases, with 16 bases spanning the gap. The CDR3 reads CASRLGSLHETQYF. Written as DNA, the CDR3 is TGTGCCAGCAGGCTCGGGAGCTTACATGAGACCCAGTACTTC.

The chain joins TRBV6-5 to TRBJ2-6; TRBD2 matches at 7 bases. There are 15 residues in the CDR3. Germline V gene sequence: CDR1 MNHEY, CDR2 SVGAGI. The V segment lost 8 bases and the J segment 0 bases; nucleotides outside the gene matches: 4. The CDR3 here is CASGGTTSGANVLTF. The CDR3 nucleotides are TGTGCCAGCGGGGGGACTACCTCTGGGGCCAACGTCCTGACTTTC.